This T cell receptor (beta chain) was obtained from a study of Ad26.COV2.S vaccination and SARS-CoV-2 variants. This clone has a handful of counts. CDR1 MGHRA and CDR2 YSYEKL come from the germline V gene. The CDR3 is 15 amino acids. The ends lost 1 base at V and 8 bases at J; junction bases unmatched: 7. TCRdb's table, derived via immunoSEQ multiplex PCR, lists solely in-frame clones and lacks some. Of approximately 280,000 clones listed, over 75% were seen once; the top ten hold more than 2.5%. Treatment in this sample: roughly 20 received Ad26.COV2.S at low or high dose, single or two shots; about 5 received placebo; per-sample allocation not given. All samples were drawn on day 63, counting from the first vaccine or placebo injection. An Ad26 vector was used to express Wuhan-strain SARS-CoV-2 spike as the vaccine.

The receptor was derived from a person between 18 and 65 years old who received the Ad26.COV2.S COVID-19 vaccine or a placebo. The J gene is TRBJ2-1, the V gene TRBV4-1; TRBD2 matches 8 bases. Specimen: peripheral blood, collected in a trial of Ad26.COV2.S vaccine versus placebo. CDR3 in DNA: TGCGCCAGCAGCCAAGGGGCGGGAGGTTCGGATGAGCAGTTCTTC. As protein: CASSQGAGGSDEQFF.